This record concerns one T cell receptor beta chain sequence. No antigen is known for it. Repertoires were generated with immunoSEQ multiplex PCR, while TCRdb's copy carries only in-frame clones and drops some. In the table there are more than 60,000 clones, 72% of which are singletons. Scientists isolated CD4+ T cells after an approximately 10-day culture period ended. This individual contracted SARS-CoV-2 between March and December 2020, as verified by PCR. These data are taken from a study of vaccination effects on CD4 cells after COVID-19. This CDR3 comprises 15 residues. Germline V CDR1 and CDR2: SGHDN, FVKESK. Trimming pared 1 base from V and 1 base from J, leaving 10 bases between.

Sequencing used CD4+ T cells from PBMCs cultured without peptide, obtained before COVID-19 vaccination. The rearrangement links TRBV14 to TRBJ1-1; D remains unclear. The receptor comes from a human donor who had a prior SARS-CoV-2 infection. The chain's CDR3 is CASSQVGLKNTEAFF. The CDR3, as DNA: TGTGCCAGCAGCCAAGTCGGCCTTAAGAACACTGAAGCTTTCTTT.